This T cell receptor (beta chain) was found in a study of T cells of healthy individuals. There are 14 residues in the CDR3. With 2 bases removed from V and 5 bases from J, the gap between germline ends came to 13 bases. From germline, CDR1 is SGHRS and CDR2 YFSETQ. In TCRdb, the 5' RACE reads were re-called with MiXCR into one record per CDR3 protein. The sample consists of 38,000 or so distinct CDR3 sequences, about 5% of them appearing once. In this sample, this clonotype turned up many times. The sequence was collected from a human donor in good health. The chain recombines TRBV5-1 with TRBJ2-5; D ambiguous. DNA of the CDR3: TGCGCCAGCAGCTTAGTTGGGGTGTTGGAGACCCAGTACTTC. It is translated as CASSLVGVLETQYF.